A single sample is the source of the 28 T cell receptor beta chains below, sequenced in a study of technical replicates of blood from a few donors. Measured with immunoSEQ multiplex PCR; TCRdb has only the in-frame clones, and not every one. Here the sample spans about 16,000 clones, roughly 89% being singletons. The specimen was PBMCs. All receptors derive from a human donor in good health.

V and J are TRBV5-6 and TRBJ2-5; 10 bases are a match to TRBD2. TRBJ2-7 matches the DNA end more closely, so the J call is doubtful. CDR1 is SGHDT, CDR2 YYEEEE, per germline. This CDR3 spans 14 amino acids. For the CDR3, the DNA is TGTGCCAGCAGCAGGACTAGCGGCTCCTACGAGCAGTACTTC. As protein: CASSRTSGSYEQYF.

The chain employs TRBV7-8 and TRBJ2-2; D perhaps matches TRBD2 (6 bases). Trimming pared 1 base from V and 6 bases from J, leaving 15 bases between. CDR1 and CDR2 from the germline V gene are SGHVS and FQNEAQ. The CDR3 has 16 residues. Here the CDR3 DNA reads TGTGCCAGCAGCTTAGTGGGGGGAGCGGGTGCCGGGGAGCTGTTTTTT. As protein: CASSLVGGAGAGELFF.

The chain links TRBV6-1 to TRBJ2-7; D possibly corresponds to TRBD1 (5 bases). The CDR3 spans 14 residues. The V end lost 4 bases, the J end lost 3 bases, and 13 bases lay between the germline ends. Germline V gene data show CDR1 as MNHNS and CDR2 as SASEGT. The DNA of the CDR3 is TGTGCCAGCAGTGGACAGCCAACCCGCTACGAGCAGTACTTC. Translating gives CASSGQPTRYEQYF.

CDR3 in DNA: TGCGCCAGCAGCCCCGACGGGGACAGGGACCCAACTAATGAAAAACTGTTTTTT. Translated: CASSPDGDRDPTNEKLFF. This chain connects TRBV5-1 to TRBJ1-4; 9 bases match TRBD1. Per germline, CDR1 SGHRS and CDR2 YFSETQ. V shed 4 bases and J 0 bases; nucleotides not matched to a gene: 10. CDR3 size: 18 residues. The variable domain in full, with the rest retrieved from reference TRBV5-1 and TRBJ1-4, is KAGVTQTPRYLIKTRGQQVTLSCSPISGHRSVSWYQQTPGQGLQFLFEYFSETQRNKGNFPGRFSGRQFSNSRSEMNVSTLELGDSALYLCASSPDGDRDPTNEKLFFGSGTQLSVL.

This clone was picked up one time. The chain uses TRBV30 and TRBJ2-5, with D possibly matching TRBD2 (6 bases). The CDR3 spans 13 residues. Trimming shortened V by 0 bases and J by 2 bases, and 7 bases separated the two germline ends. Germline V gives CDR1 GTSNPN, CDR2 SVGIG (reference sequence). This chain's CDR3 is CAWSVGGQETQYF. The CDR3 DNA sequence: TGTGCCTGGAGTGTGGGGGGACAAGAGACCCAGTACTTC.

Points on this clone: One junction end disagrees with the germline gene, perhaps due to a read error. This rearrangement joins TRBV20-1 to TRBJ2-7, with D hard to call. The CDR3 has 8 residues. Germline lookup yields CDR1 DFQATT and CDR2 SNEGSKA (reference sequence). The CDR3 loop reads CRGYEQYF. Written as DNA, the CDR3 is TGTCGAGGCTACGAGCAGTACTTC.

The CDR3 is CASSLEGTRGGYTF. The CDR3 region has the DNA TGTGCCAGCAGCTTAGAAGGGACACGAGGGGGCTACACCTTC. V gene TRBV7-9 combines with J gene TRBJ1-2; possible D gene TRBD1, 6 bases. This CDR3 region has 14 residues. Germline CDR1 SEHNR, CDR2 FQNEAQ (reference sequence). V lost 1 base and J 8 bases, leaving 14 bases between the germline ends.

The genes are TRBV6-5 and TRBJ2-7; weak D call: TRBD2 (6 bases). There are 14 residues in the CDR3. The germline V and J ends were trimmed by 5 bases and 5 bases, with 16 bases remaining between them. CDR1 and CDR2 from the germline V gene are MNHEY and SVGAGI. CDR3 nucleotide sequence: TGTGCCAGCAGTGAGTCGGGAGAGCACAACGAGCAGTACTTC. Protein: CASSESGEHNEQYF.

This clone appeared a single time. This chain connects TRBV6-6 to TRBJ2-7, with 12 bases matching TRBD2. V lost 5 bases, J lost 5 bases, and 4 bases stayed unmatched. Germline CDR1 reads MNHNY; CDR2 reads SVGAGI (reference sequence). CDR3 size: 14 residues. CDR3 amino acids: CASSMRLAGDEQYF. The CDR3 DNA reads TGTGCCAGCAGTATGCGACTAGCGGGAGACGAGCAGTACTTC.

The chain links TRBV28 to TRBJ2-7; D remains unclear. In germline, CDR1 is MDHEN, CDR2 SYDVKM. Trimming pared 5 bases from V and 7 bases from J, leaving 21 bases between. CDR3 length equals 15 residues. The CDR3 DNA follows: TGTGCCAGCAGTGCCCCGGCAGTAGCTACTGAAGAGCAGTACTTC. This encodes CASSAPAVATEEQYF. Combining the CDR3 with reference TRBV28 and TRBJ2-7 gives the whole variable domain DVKVTQSSRYLVKRTGEKVFLECVQDMDHENMFWYRQDPGLGLRLIYFSYDVKMKEKGDIPEGYSVSREKKERFSLILESASTNQTSMYLCASSAPAVATEEQYFGPGTRLTVT.

V and J are TRBV2 and TRBJ1-5; TRBD1 might be the D (6 bases). Germline CDR1 and CDR2: SNHLY and FYNNEI. The CDR3 is made up of 16 amino acids. Trimming removed 6 bases at V and 1 base at J, with 16 bases between. The CDR3 bases are TGTGCCAGCAGGGGTTTACAGGGCCCGAGCAATCAGCCCCAGCATTTT. Translating it yields CASRGLQGPSNQPQHF.

CDR3 in amino acids: CASSEAQIGIGELFF. CDR3 in DNA: TGTGCCAGCAGTGAAGCGCAAATCGGGATCGGGGAGCTGTTTTTT. The J gene is TRBJ2-2, the V gene TRBV2; weak D call: TRBD2 (5 bases). Germline values: CDR1 SNHLY, CDR2 FYNNEI. Trimming took 0 bases from V and 7 from J, leaving 12 bases between them. The CDR3 runs 15 residues.

This chain links TRBV5-1 with TRBJ1-6; D is unresolved. Deletions cut 5 bases from V and 7 bases from J, with 13 bases between. The germline V gene has CDR1 SGHRS and CDR2 YFSETQ. The CDR3 runs 14 residues. CDR3 bases: TGCGCCAGCAGGGTTCCGGTCGAGAATTCACCCCTCCACTTT. Residues: CASRVPVENSPLHF.

J is TRBJ2-7 and V is TRBV11-2; D not certain. Germline V CDR1 and CDR2: SGHAT, FQNNGV. The ends were cut back, 1 base at V and 0 bases at J, with 7 bases in the middle. The CDR3 consists of 14 residues. The chain's CDR3 is CASSLATNSYEQYF. In DNA form, the CDR3 reads TGTGCCAGCAGCTTAGCTACTAACTCCTACGAGCAGTACTTC.

V is TRBV5-1 and J is TRBJ2-7, with a possible D match to TRBD2 (6 bases). Trimming removed 3 bases at V and 9 bases at J, with 10 bases between. This CDR3 spans 11 amino acids. Germline lookup yields CDR1 SGHRS and CDR2 YFSETQ. The CDR3 loop reads CASSSERAQYF. The CDR3 nucleotides read TGCGCCAGCAGCTCCGAGCGGGCGCAGTACTTC.

The V gene is TRBV15, the J gene TRBJ1-4, with 7 bases fitting TRBD1. CDR3 size: 14 residues. The ends lost 0 bases at V and 5 bases at J; junction bases unmatched: 0. CDR1 and CDR2 (germline): LNHNV, YYDKDF (reference sequence). The CDR3 sequence: CATSRDRGNEKLFF. The CDR3, as DNA: TGTGCCACCAGCAGAGACAGGGGGAATGAAAAACTGTTTTTT.

The chain joins TRBV5-1 to TRBJ2-1, with D unclear. The length of the CDR3 is 17 residues. Trimming removed 5 bases from V and 1 base from J, with 19 bases in between. Per the germline V gene, CDR1 is SGHRS and CDR2 is YFSETQ. CDR3 region: CASRPQPHRGSYNEQFF. For the CDR3, the DNA is TGCGCCAGCAGACCACAACCCCACCGAGGATCCTACAATGAGCAGTTCTTC.

This clone appeared a few times. This chain connects TRBV19 to TRBJ2-5; D possibly corresponds to TRBD2 (6 bases). The length of the CDR3 is 13 residues. Looked up from germline, CDR1 is LNHDA and CDR2 is SQIVND (reference sequence). Trimming took 1 base from V and 4 from J, leaving 7 bases between them. The CDR3 DNA reads as TGTGCCAGTAGTATAGGGGACTCAGAGACCCAGTACTTC. This sequence encodes CASSIGDSETQYF. The whole variable domain, remainder taken from reference TRBV19 and TRBJ2-5, is DGGITQSPKYLFRKEGQNVTLSCEQNLNHDAMYWYRQDPGQGLRLIYYSQIVNDFQKGDIAEGYSVSREKKESFPLTVTSAQKNPTAFYLCASSIGDSETQYFGPGTRLLVL.

CDR3 in DNA: TGCAGCGTCACCCAACTGAACTACGAGCAGTACTTC. Its translation is CSVTQLNYEQYF. The V gene is TRBV29-1, the J gene TRBJ2-7; D unclear. Per the germline V gene, CDR1 is SQVTM and CDR2 is ANQGSEA. This CDR3 has 12 amino acids. Trimming took 6 bases from V and 3 from J, leaving 12 bases between them.

This sequence joins TRBV2 and TRBJ1-2, with a weak D call TRBD1 (6 bases). Per germline, CDR1 SNHLY and CDR2 FYNNEI. V gave up 6 bases and J gave up 4 bases, with 9 bases separating them. CDR3 length equals 12 residues. CDR3 sequence reads: CASRRTAYGYTF. CDR3 nucleotides: TGTGCCAGCAGGAGGACAGCCTATGGCTACACCTTC.

This rearrangement joins TRBV6-5 to TRBJ2-1; 8 bases line up with TRBD2. The CDR3 length is 15 residues. Germline V CDR1 and CDR2: MNHEY, SVGAGI. J was trimmed by 3 bases and V by 6 bases; bases with no gene match: 7. CDR3 in amino acids: CASSMTSAHYNEQFF. CDR3 DNA sequence: TGTGCCAGCAGCATGACTAGCGCCCACTACAATGAGCAGTTCTTC.

J is TRBJ2-6 and V is TRBV28; 7 nucleotides align to TRBD1. Germline values: CDR1 MDHEN, CDR2 SYDVKM. After removal of 4 bases from V and 2 bases from J, the junction contained 2 bases not matched to a gene. This CDR3 is 15 amino acids long. CDR3: CASSWDSTGANVLTF. CDR3 DNA sequence: TGTGCCAGCAGTTGGGACAGTACTGGGGCCAACGTCCTGACTTTC.

V and J are TRBV6-1 and TRBJ1-1; D ambiguous. There are 13 residues in the CDR3. The V gene's germline CDR1 is MNHNS and CDR2 SASEGT. V dropped 1 base and J dropped 7 bases, with 10 bases sitting between them. CDR3 nucleotide sequence: TGTGCCAGCAGTGAAGTTGACGCGGATGAAGCTTTCTTT. Translating it yields CASSEVDADEAFF.

J is TRBJ1-2 and V is TRBV6-1; the D gene is possibly TRBD1 (5 bases). The V end was cut by 2 bases, the J end by 5 bases, with 18 bases between. The CDR3 spans 16 residues. CDR1 and CDR2 (germline): MNHNS, SASEGT. The CDR3 coding sequence is TGTGCCAGCAGTGAAAAGAGCGACAGCCCAAATTATGGCTACACCTTC. This encodes CASSEKSDSPNYGYTF.

This chain joins TRBV7-2 and TRBJ1-4; D remains unclear. V gave up 6 bases and J gave up 5 bases, with 10 bases separating them. Germline assignment: CDR1 SGHTA and CDR2 FQGNSA. This CDR3 region has 13 residues. In DNA, the CDR3 is TGTGCCAGCAGTTTCAGTCCAAATGAAAAACTGTTTTTT. Translation: CASSFSPNEKLFF.

The chain has TRBV13 and TRBJ2-1; 10 nucleotides line up with TRBD1. Germline values: CDR1 PRHDT, CDR2 FYEKMQ (reference sequence). J gave up 5 bases and V 4 bases, and 8 bases lay outside the gene matches. The CDR3 extends over 16 amino acids. CDR3: CASSYYPGQGNNEQFF. In nucleotides, the CDR3 is TGTGCCAGCAGCTACTATCCGGGACAGGGGAACAATGAGCAGTTCTTC.

The chain has TRBV18 and TRBJ1-1; a weak D match, TRBD1 (5 bases). The CDR3 runs to 13 residues. From germline, CDR1 is KGHSH and CDR2 LQKENI. The V and J ends lost 3 bases and 8 bases respectively, with 13 bases between them. The CDR3 spells CASSPRPQGEAFF. CDR3 coding DNA: TGTGCCAGCTCACCTAGGCCGCAGGGAGAAGCTTTCTTT.

This chain links TRBV10-1 with TRBJ1-4; maybe TRBD1 (6 bases). V dropped 6 bases and J dropped 8 bases, with 13 bases sitting between them. CDR1 and CDR2 (germline): WNHNN, SYGVQD (reference sequence). The CDR3 runs 13 residues. The CDR3 is CASSQGSGEKLFF. The CDR3 DNA sequence: TGCGCCAGCAGCCAGGGGAGTGGCGAAAAACTGTTTTTT.